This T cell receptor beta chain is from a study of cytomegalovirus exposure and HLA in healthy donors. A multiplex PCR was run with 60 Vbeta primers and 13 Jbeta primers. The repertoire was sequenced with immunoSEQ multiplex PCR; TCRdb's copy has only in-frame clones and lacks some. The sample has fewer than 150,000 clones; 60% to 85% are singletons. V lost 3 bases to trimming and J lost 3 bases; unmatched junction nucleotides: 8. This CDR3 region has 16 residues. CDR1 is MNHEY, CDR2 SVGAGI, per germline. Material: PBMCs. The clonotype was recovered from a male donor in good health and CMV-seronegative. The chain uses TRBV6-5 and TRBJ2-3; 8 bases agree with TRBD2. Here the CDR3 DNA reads TGTGCCAGCAGTTATTGGCGGGGGGATGGGACAGATACGCAGTATTTT. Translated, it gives CASSYWRGDGTDTQYF.